Listed below are T cell receptor beta chains from one sample, sequenced in a study of T cell responses to AZD1222 COVID-19 vaccine. This table comes from immunoSEQ multiplex PCR, and its TCRdb copy is limited to in-frame clones, with some not included. The repertoire holds some 120,000 clones, with approximately 90% as singletons. The starting material was peripheral blood, obtained on day 0 of MenACWY control vaccination. The receptors were sampled from an adult in good health. CDR3s include the opening cysteine and the closing phenylalanine or tryptophan. D genes are given only for firm matches. Only some rows state a clone size, as once, few, many or a class for expanded clones.

>.|TRBV10-3|.|TRBJ2-7
CAISESGWGNEQYF
TGTGCCATCAGTGAGTCGGGCTGGGGGAACGAGCAGTACTTC
>.|TRBV5-4|.|TRBJ2-7
CASSWDSYEQYF
TGTGCCAGCAGCTGGGACTCCTACGAGCAGTACTTC
>few|TRBV10-3|.|TRBJ2-3
CAILGGTDTQYF
TGTGCCATCCTAGGGGGCACAGATACGCAGTATTTT
>.|TRBV6-1|.|TRBJ1-2
CASSEGGSNYGYTF
TGTGCCAGCAGTGAAGGGGGGAGCAACTATGGCTACACCTTC
>.|TRBV30|.|TRBJ2-3
CAWSGSGDTQYF
TGTGCCTGGAGTGGTAGCGGCGATACGCAGTATTTT
>.|TRBV6-5|.|TRBJ1-6
CASSYARVNSPLHF
TGTGCCAGCAGTTACGCCAGGGTGAATTCACCCCTCCACTTT
>.|TRBV5-1|.|TRBJ1-3
CASSLDPSSGNTIYF
TGCGCCAGCAGCCTGGACCCAAGCTCTGGAAACACCATATATTTT
>.|TRBV7-9|.|TRBJ1-1
CASSSSRPTGRTEDTEAFF
TGTGCCAGCAGCTCGAGCCGACCAACAGGGAGAACGGAAGACACTGAAGCTTTCTTT
>.|TRBV5-4|TRBD1|TRBJ1-5
CASSLATGGGNQPQHF
TGTGCCAGCAGCTTGGCAACAGGGGGGGGCAATCAGCCCCAGCATTTT
>.|TRBV7-3|TRBD2|TRBJ2-1
CASSTRLAGVGEQFF
TGTGCCAGCAGCACGAGACTAGCGGGAGTAGGGGAGCAGTTCTTC
>.|TRBV7-9|TRBD2|TRBJ2-7
CASSLDSTGGEQYF
TGTGCCAGCAGCTTAGATAGTACGGGAGGTGAGCAGTACTTC
>.|TRBV7-2|TRBD2|TRBJ2-2
CASSLGLANTGELFF
TGTGCCAGCAGCTTGGGACTAGCGAACACCGGGGAGCTGTTTTTT
>.|TRBV2|TRBD1|TRBJ2-2
CASRAGTGGTGELFF
TGTGCCAGCAGAGCCGGGACAGGGGGGACCGGGGAGCTGTTTTTT
>.|TRBV5-4|.|TRBJ2-7
CASSTDGPARGEQYF
TGTGCCAGCAGCACGGATGGGCCGGCACGGGGCGAGCAGTACTTC
>.|TRBV6-1|.|TRBJ1-3
CASSEGAAGNTIYF
TGTGCCAGCAGTGAAGGTGCAGCTGGAAACACCATATATTTT
>once|TRBV5-1|.|TRBJ2-7
CASSLDRPKTYEQYF
TGCGCCAGCAGCCTCGACAGGCCCAAAACCTACGAGCAGTACTTC
>once|TRBV27|TRBD2|TRBJ2-1
CASSLQRRGGLAGDNEQFF
TGTGCCAGCAGTTTACAACGGCGCGGGGGCCTAGCGGGAGACAATGAGCAGTTCTTC
>.|TRBV5-4|TRBD1|TRBJ2-7
CASSFTGGSYEQYF
TGTGCCAGCAGCTTTACAGGGGGCTCCTACGAGCAGTACTTC
>.|TRBV6-5|.|TRBJ1-2
CASQRTETGYGYTF
TGTGCCAGCCAAAGGACAGAAACGGGCTATGGCTACACCTTC
>.|TRBV6-5|.|TRBJ1-2
CASTDKQGPNYGYTF
TGTGCCAGCACCGATAAACAGGGCCCTAACTATGGCTACACCTTC
>.|TRBV3-1/TRBV3-2|.|TRBJ1-3
CASSQWRDGNTIYF
TGTGCCAGCAGCCAGTGGAGGGATGGAAACACCATATATTTT
>.|TRBV19|TRBD1|TRBJ1-1
CASSKETGSTEAFF
TGTGCCAGTAGTAAGGAGACAGGGTCCACTGAAGCTTTCTTT
>.|TRBV6-4|TRBD2|TRBJ2-2
CASSELAGVGTDTGELFF
TGTGCCAGCAGTGAACTAGCGGGAGTCGGTACGGACACCGGGGAGCTGTTTTTT
>.|TRBV7-8|TRBD2|TRBJ2-2
CASNLLSGAGTGELFF
TGTGCCAGCAACTTATTGAGCGGGGCGGGCACCGGGGAGCTGTTTTTT
>.|TRBV18|.|TRBJ1-1
CASSPSDTRMDTEAFF
TGTGCCAGCTCACCATCGGACACCAGGATGGACACTGAAGCTTTCTTT
>.|TRBV7-2|.|TRBJ2-3
CASSIRTGSTDTQYF
TGTGCCAGCAGCATAAGAACCGGGAGCACAGATACGCAGTATTTT
>few|TRBV15|.|TRBJ1-6
CATGEGHNSPLHF
TGTGCCACCGGGGAGGGACATAATTCACCCCTCCACTTT
>.|TRBV5-1|.|TRBJ2-5
CASSLQGLRQSETQYF
TGCGCCAGCAGCTTACAGGGTCTCAGGCAGTCAGAGACCCAGTACTTC
>once|TRBV19|.|TRBJ1-5
CASSIQIRSYQPQHF
TGTGCCAGTAGTATCCAGATCCGGTCATATCAGCCCCAGCATTTT
>.|TRBV27|.|TRBJ2-7
CASSAHEQYF
TGTGCCAGCTCCGCCCACGAGCAGTACTTC
>.|TRBV2|TRBD1|TRBJ1-5
CASSDRGGQGAPQHF
TGTGCCAGCAGTGATAGGGGGGGACAGGGCGCCCCCCAGCATTTT